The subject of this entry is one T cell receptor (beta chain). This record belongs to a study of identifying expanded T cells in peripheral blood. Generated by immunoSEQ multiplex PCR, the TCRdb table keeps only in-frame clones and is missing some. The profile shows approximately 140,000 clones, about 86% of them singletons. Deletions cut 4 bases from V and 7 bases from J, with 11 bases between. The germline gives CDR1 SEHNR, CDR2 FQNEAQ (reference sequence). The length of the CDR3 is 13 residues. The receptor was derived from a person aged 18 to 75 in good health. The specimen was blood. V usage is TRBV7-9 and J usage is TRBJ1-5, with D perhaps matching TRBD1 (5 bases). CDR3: CASSSAGTQPQHF. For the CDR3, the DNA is TGTGCCAGCAGCTCGGCAGGGACGCAGCCCCAGCATTTT.